This TCR beta chain was sequenced for a study of T cell changes during pregnancy in multiple sclerosis. J gave up 0 bases and V 0 bases, and 0 bases lay outside the gene matches. The CDR3 spans 16 residues. From germline, CDR1 is SGDLS and CDR2 YYNGEE. Libraries were prepared by immunoSEQ multiplex PCR; TCRdb keeps only in-frame clonotypes and omits some of them. Of about 69,000 clones in the sample, about 88% were seen once. The chain has TRBV9 and TRBJ2-1; the match to TRBD2 covers 10 bases. The sequence derives from a female donor with multiple sclerosis, enrolled in a pregnancy study. Specimen: peripheral blood, collected before pregnancy. The CDR3 coding sequence is TGTGCCAGCAGCGTAGTAGCGGGGGGCTCCTACAATGAGCAGTTCTTC. Translation gives CASSVVAGGSYNEQFF.